This T cell receptor (beta chain) was found in a study of OX40 agonist ivuxolimab in advanced cancers. Assay used: immunoSEQ multiplex PCR; TCRdb lists only in-frame clones, some missing. The sample includes roughly 70,000 clones, 91% seen only once; the top ten take about 0.3%. Germline V gene data show CDR1 as SGHRS and CDR2 as YFSETQ. The CDR3 spans 16 residues. V shed 2 bases, J shed 7 bases, and the junction held 11 bases outside the gene matches. The clonotype originates from an adult with an advanced solid tumor such as melanoma, head and neck, liver or kidney cancer. Sequences were derived from CD4+ or CD8+ T cells sorted from blood, sampled in a trial of the OX40 agonist ivuxolimab. The chain couples TRBV5-1 to TRBJ2-1; TRBD2 agrees at 8 bases. The CDR3 region has the DNA TGCGCCAGCAGCTTAGTCCCGGGAGGGAGGATAAATGAGCAGTTCTTC. Translation: CASSLVPGGRINEQFF.